What follows describes a single T cell receptor (beta chain). What it recognizes is unknown. The data derive from a study of cytomegalovirus exposure and HLA in healthy donors. General study results and limits: For TCR beta chains, V- and J-gene trimming was later linked to a missense DCLRE1C variant. Researchers reported that three CMV-associated chains were confirmed in vitro as CMV antigen-specific. Most of the TCR beta V segments (in an earlier analysis) were productive either about 87% or about 30% of the time.

Losses at the gene ends were 5 bases for V and 1 base for J; bases not matched to a gene: 8. The CDR3 is made up of 17 amino acids. CDR1 is SEHNR, CDR2 FQNEAQ, per germline (reference sequence). PCR primers comprised 60 Vbeta and 13 Jbeta primers. Sequencing used immunoSEQ multiplex PCR; TCRdb keeps in-frame clones, though not all of them. The listing records more than 130,000 clones. The chain has TRBV7-9 and TRBJ1-5; 10 bases are a match to TRBD1. The clonotype comes from a man between 35 and 55 years old in good health and CMV-seronegative. The sequencing input was PBMCs. The CDR3 protein is CASSPGTGDGSNQPQHF. The CDR3 nucleotides read TGTGCCAGCAGCCCCGGGACAGGGGACGGAAGCAATCAGCCCCAGCATTTT.